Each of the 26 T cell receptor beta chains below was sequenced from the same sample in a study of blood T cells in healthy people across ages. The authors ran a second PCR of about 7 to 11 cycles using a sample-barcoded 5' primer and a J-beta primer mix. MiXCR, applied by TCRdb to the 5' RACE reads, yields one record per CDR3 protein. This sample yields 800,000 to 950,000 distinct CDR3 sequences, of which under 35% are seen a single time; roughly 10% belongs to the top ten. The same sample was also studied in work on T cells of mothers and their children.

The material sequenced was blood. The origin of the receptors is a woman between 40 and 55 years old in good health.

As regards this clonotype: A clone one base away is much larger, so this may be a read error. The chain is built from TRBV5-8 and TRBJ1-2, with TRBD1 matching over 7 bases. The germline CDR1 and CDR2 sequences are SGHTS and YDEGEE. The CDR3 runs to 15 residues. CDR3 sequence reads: CVSSLGQTIYYGYTF. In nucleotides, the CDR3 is TGTGTCAGCAGCTTGGGACAGACGATCTACTATGGCTACACCTTC. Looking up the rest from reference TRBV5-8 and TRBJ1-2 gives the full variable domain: EAGVTQSPTHLIKTRGQQATLRCSPISGHTSVYWYQQALGLGLQFLLWYDEGEERNRGNFPPRFSGRQFPNYSSELNVNALELEDSALYLCVSSLGQTIYYGYTFGSGTRLTVV.

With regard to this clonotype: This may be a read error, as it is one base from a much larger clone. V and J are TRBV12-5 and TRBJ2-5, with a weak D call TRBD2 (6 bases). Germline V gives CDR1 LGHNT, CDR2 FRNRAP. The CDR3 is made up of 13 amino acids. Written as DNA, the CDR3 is TGTGCTAGGGGTTTCTGGGGGGAAGAGACCCAGTACTTC. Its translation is CARGFWGEETQYF.

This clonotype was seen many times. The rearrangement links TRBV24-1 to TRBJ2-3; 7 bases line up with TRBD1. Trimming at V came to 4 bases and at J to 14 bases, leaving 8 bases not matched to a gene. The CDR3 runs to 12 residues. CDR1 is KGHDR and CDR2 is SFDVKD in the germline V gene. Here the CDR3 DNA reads TGTGCCACCAGTGACCTTGGGACAGTCCGGTATTTT. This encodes CATSDLGTVRYF.

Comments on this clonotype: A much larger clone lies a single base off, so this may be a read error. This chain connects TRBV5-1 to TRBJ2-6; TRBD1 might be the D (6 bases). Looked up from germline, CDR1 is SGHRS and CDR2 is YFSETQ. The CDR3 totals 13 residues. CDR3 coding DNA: TGCGCCAGCAGCTTGAACAGGGAGAACGTCCGGACTTTC. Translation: CASSLNRENVRTF.

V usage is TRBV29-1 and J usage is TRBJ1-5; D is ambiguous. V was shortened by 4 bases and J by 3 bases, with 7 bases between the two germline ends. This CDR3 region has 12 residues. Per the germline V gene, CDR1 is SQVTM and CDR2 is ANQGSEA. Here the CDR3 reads CSVGDSNQPQHF. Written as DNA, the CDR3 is TGCAGCGTTGGGGATTCCAATCAGCCCCAGCATTTT.

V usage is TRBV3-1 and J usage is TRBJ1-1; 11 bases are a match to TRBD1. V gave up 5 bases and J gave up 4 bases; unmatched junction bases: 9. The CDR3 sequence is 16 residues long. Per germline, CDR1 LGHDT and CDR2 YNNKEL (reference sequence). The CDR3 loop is CASSDRDRGIGTEAFF. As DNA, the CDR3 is TGTGCCAGCAGCGACCGGGACAGGGGGATCGGCACTGAAGCTTTCTTT. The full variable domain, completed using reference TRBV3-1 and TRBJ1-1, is DTAVSQTPKYLVTQMGNDKSIKCEQNLGHDTMYWYKQDSKKFLKIMFSYNNKELIINETVPNRFSPKSPDKAHLNLHINSLELGDSAVYFCASSDRDRGIGTEAFFGQGTRLTVV.

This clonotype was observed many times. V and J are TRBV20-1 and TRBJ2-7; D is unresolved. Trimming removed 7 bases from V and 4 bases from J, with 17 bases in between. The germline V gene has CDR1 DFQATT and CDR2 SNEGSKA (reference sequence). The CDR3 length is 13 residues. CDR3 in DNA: TGCAGTGTTAAAACCAGTGGGGTATACGAGCAGTACTTC. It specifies CSVKTSGVYEQYF.

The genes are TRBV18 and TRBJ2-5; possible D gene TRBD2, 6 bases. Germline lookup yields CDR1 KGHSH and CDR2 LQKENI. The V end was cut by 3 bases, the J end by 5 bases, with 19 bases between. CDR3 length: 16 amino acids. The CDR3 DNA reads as TGTGCCAGCTCACCCACGGCCGGGGGAGTAAGGGAGACCCAGTACTTC. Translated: CASSPTAGGVRETQYF.

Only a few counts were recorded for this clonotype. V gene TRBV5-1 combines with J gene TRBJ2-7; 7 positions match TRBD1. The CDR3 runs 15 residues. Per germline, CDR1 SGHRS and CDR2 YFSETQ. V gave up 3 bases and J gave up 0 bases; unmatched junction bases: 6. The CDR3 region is CASSWGQRSSYEQYF. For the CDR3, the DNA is TGCGCCAGCAGCTGGGGACAGAGGAGCTCCTACGAGCAGTACTTC.

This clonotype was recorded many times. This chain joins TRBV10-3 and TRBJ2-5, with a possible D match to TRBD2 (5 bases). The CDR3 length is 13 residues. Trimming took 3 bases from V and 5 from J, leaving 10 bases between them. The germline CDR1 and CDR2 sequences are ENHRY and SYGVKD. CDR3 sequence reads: CAISDTWEETQYF. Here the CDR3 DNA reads TGTGCCATCAGTGACACATGGGAGGAGACCCAGTACTTC.

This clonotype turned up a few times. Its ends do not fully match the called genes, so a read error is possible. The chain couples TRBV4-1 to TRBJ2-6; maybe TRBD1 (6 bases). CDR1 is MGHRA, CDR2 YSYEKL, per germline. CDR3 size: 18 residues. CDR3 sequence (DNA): TGCGCCAGCAGCCCGGCAGGGGCCCAGGAGTCTGGGGCCAACGCCCTGACTTTC. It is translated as CASSPAGAQESGANALTF.

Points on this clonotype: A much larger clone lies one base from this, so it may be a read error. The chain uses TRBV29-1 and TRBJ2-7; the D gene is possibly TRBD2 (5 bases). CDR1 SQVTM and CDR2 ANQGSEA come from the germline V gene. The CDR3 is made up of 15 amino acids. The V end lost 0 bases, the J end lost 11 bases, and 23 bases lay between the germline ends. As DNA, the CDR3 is TGCAGCGTTGAAGATCTATCTTCCCGGGAAATTGGGGAGTACTTC. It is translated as CSVEDLSSREIGEYF.

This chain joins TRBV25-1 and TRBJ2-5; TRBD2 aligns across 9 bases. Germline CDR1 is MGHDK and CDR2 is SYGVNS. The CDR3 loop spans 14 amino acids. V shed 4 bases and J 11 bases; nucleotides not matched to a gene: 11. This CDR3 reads CASSGSASGKWQYF. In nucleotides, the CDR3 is TGTGCCAGCAGTGGCTCGGCTAGCGGGAAGTGGCAGTACTTC.

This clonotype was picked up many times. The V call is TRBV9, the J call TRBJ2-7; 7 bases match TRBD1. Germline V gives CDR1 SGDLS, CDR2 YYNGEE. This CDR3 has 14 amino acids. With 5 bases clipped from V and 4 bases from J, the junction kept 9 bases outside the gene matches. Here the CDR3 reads CASRGRGFIYEQYF. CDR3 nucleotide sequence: TGTGCCAGCAGGGGCAGGGGGTTCATTTACGAGCAGTACTTC.

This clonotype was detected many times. The CDR3 bases are TGCGCCAGCACCCCCATGGACGGGCTGAACCAAGAGACCCAGTACTTC. This gives the protein CASTPMDGLNQETQYF. This chain connects TRBV5-1 to TRBJ2-5; no clear D gene. Trimming removed 6 bases at V and 0 bases at J, with 18 bases between. CDR1 is SGHRS and CDR2 is YFSETQ in the germline V gene. CDR3 length: 16 residues.

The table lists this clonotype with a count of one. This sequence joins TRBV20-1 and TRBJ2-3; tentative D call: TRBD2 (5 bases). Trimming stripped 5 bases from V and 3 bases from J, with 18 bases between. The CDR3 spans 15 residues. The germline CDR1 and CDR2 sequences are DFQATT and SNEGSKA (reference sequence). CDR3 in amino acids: CSAGPSGTRTDTQYF. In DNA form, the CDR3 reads TGCAGTGCTGGACCCAGCGGCACCCGGACAGATACGCAGTATTTT.

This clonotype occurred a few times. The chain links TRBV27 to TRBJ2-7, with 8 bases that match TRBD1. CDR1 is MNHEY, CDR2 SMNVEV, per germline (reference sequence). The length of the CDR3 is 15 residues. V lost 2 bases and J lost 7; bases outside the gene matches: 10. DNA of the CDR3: TGTGCCAGCAGTTTAGAGGGGTCAGGGGGCGGAGAGCAGTACTTC. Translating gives CASSLEGSGGGEQYF.

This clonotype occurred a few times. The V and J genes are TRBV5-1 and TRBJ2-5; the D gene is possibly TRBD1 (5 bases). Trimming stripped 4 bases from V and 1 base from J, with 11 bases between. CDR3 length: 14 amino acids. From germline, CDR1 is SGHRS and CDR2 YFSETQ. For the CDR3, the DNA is TGCGCCAGCAGCCCCAGGGCGCTCCAAGAGACCCAGTACTTC. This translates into CASSPRALQETQYF.

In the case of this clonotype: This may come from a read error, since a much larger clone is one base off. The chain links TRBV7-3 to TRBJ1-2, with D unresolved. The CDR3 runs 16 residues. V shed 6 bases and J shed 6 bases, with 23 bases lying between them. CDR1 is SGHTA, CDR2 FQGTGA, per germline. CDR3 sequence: CASRKDIGRGFDGYTF. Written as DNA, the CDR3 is TGTGCCAGCAGGAAGGATATCGGCCGGGGATTTGATGGCTACACCTTC.

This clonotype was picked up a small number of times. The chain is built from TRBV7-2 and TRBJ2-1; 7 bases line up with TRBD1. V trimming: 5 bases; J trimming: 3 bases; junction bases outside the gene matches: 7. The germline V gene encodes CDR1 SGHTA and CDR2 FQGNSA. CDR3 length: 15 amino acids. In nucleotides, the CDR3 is TGTGCCAGCAGCCCCGGGACAGCTTTCTACAATGAGCAGTTCTTC. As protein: CASSPGTAFYNEQFF.

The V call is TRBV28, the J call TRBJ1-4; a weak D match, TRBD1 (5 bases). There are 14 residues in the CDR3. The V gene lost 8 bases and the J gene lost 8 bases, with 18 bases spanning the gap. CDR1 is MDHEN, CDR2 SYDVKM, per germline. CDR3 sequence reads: CASLGASEVEKLFF. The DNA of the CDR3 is TGTGCCAGCCTTGGGGCTTCAGAAGTCGAAAAACTGTTTTTT.

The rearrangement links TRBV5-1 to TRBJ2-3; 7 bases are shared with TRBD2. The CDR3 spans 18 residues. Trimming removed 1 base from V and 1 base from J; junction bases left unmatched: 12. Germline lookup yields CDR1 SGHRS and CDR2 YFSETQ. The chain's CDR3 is CASSLKAGTTQGTDTQYF. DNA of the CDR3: TGCGCCAGCAGCTTGAAAGCGGGGACTACTCAGGGCACAGATACGCAGTATTTT.

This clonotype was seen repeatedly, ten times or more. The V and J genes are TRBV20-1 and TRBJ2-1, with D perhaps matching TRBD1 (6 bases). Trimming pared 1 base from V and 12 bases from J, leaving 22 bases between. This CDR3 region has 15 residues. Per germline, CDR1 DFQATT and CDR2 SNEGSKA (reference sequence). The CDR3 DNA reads TGCAGTGCTAGAGTAGTGGGGGCTAGATCAGGCGGGCAGTTCTTC. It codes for CSARVVGARSGGQFF.

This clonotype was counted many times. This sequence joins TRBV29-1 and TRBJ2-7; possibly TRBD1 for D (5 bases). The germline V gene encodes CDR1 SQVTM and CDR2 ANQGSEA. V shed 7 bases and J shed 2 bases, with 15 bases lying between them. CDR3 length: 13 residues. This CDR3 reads CSAYSRDAYEQYF. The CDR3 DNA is TGCAGCGCCTACTCCAGGGATGCCTACGAGCAGTACTTC.

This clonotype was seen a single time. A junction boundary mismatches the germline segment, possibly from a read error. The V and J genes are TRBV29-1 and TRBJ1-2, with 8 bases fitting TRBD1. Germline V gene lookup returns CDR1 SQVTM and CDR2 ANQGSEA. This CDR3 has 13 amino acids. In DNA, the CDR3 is TGCAGCGTCGCCACCCGGGACAGGTTTGGCAACACCTTC. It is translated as CSVATRDRFGNTF.

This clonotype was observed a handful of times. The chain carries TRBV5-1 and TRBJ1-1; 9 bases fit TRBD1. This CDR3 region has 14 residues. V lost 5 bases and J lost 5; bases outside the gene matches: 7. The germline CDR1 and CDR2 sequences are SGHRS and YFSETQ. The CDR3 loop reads CASSTDRGRTEAFF. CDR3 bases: TGCGCCAGCAGTACCGACAGGGGGAGGACTGAAGCTTTCTTT.